The TCR beta chain described here comes from a study of T cell changes during pregnancy in multiple sclerosis. CDR3 length: 14 amino acids. The germline gives CDR1 SGHAT, CDR2 FQNNGV. Trimming removed 5 bases from V and 5 bases from J, with 16 bases in between. The repertoire was sequenced with immunoSEQ multiplex PCR; TCRdb's copy has only in-frame clones and lacks some. Seen here are tens of thousands of clones, 80% to 95% observed once, and the top ten hold roughly 0.71%. The rearrangement joins TRBV11-2 to TRBJ2-7, with D possibly matching TRBD1 (5 bases). This specimen consisted of CD4+ T cells from peripheral blood mononuclear cells, obtained in the third trimester of pregnancy. This TCR derives from a female donor with multiple sclerosis, enrolled in a pregnancy study. The CDR3 nucleotides are TGTGCCAGCAGCCAGTCATCGACAGTCAACGAGCAGTACTTC. Protein: CASSQSSTVNEQYF.